This TCR beta chain appears in the sequencing data of a study of CD8 T cells in Susac syndrome. RNA in amounts of roughly 0.5 to 1 ug was reverse transcribed with random hexamers. TCRdb redid the calling of the immunoSEQ multiplex PCR reads with MiXCR, one entry per CDR3 protein. The sample has around 270,000 distinct CDR3 sequences; approximately 85% are singletons. This clonotype was found once. Trimming removed 3 bases at V and 5 bases at J, with 11 bases between. CDR1 and CDR2 from the germline V gene are SGHDT and YYEEEE. The CDR3 extends over 13 amino acids. Sequencing was performed on CD8+ T cells from PBMCs. The clonotype comes from a human donor with multiple sclerosis. This rearrangement joins TRBV5-6 to TRBJ1-2; D gene uncertain. The CDR3 DNA reads TGTGCCAGCAGCTACGGTTCGCTTTATGGCTACACCTTC. Translated, it gives CASSYGSLYGYTF.